This TCR beta chain was sequenced for a study of lymphopenia after photon versus proton radiotherapy. This CDR3 has 14 residues. V lost 5 bases, J lost 3 bases, and 7 bases stayed unmatched. Per the germline V gene, CDR1 is SGHTA and CDR2 is FQGNSA. Profiled with immunoSEQ multiplex PCR; TCRdb holds only in-frame clones, not every one. Of about 3,300 clones detected, under 85% appear once; the ten largest clones hold approximately 50%. The V gene is TRBV7-2, the J gene TRBJ2-7; 7 nucleotides align to TRBD1. The sample consisted of peripheral blood, taken from a patient treated with proton-based radiotherapy. This TCR came from a man older than 75 with esophageal cancer. The chain's CDR3 is CASSPRQGSYEQYF. The CDR3 nucleotides read TGTGCCAGCAGCCCCAGACAGGGAAGCTACGAGCAGTACTTC. The full variable domain, in which reference TRBV7-2 and TRBJ2-7 provide the parts outside the CDR3, is GAGVSQSPSNKVTEKGKDVELRCDPISGHTALYWYRQSLGQGLEFLIYFQGNSAPDKSGLPSDRFSAERTGGSVSTLTIQRTQQEDSAVYLCASSPRQGSYEQYFGPGTRLTVT.